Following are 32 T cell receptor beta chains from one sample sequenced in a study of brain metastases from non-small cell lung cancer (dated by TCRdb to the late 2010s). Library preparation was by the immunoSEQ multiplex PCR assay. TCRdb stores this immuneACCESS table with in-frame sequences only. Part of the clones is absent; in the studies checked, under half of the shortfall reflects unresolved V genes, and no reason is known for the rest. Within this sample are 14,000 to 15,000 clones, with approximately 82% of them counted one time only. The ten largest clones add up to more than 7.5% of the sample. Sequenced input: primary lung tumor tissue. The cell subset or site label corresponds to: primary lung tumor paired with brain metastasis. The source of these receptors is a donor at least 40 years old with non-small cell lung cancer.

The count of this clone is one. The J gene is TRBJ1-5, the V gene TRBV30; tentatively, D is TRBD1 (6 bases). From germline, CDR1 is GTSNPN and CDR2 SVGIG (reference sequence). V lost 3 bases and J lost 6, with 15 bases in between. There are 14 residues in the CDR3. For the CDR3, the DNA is TGTGCCTGGAGCACGTCAGGGGCGAGTCAGCCCCAGCATTTT. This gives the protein CAWSTSGASQPQHF.

The CDR3 nucleotides are TGTGCCACCAGTGATCCCCGAGGGTCCGGCGAGACCCAGTACTTC. It yields the protein CATSDPRGSGETQYF. This chain connects TRBV24-1 to TRBJ2-5, with D perhaps TRBD2 (5 bases). Germline CDR1 KGHDR, CDR2 SFDVKD. V lost 3 bases to trimming and J lost 5 bases, with 15 bases between them. The CDR3 is 15 amino acids.

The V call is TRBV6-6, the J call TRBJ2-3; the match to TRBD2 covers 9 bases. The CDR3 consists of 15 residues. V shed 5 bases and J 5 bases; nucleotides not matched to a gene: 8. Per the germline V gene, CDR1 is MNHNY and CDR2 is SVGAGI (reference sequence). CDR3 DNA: TGTGCCAGCAGTAGGGGACTAGCCCCCATAGATACGCAGTATTTT. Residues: CASSRGLAPIDTQYF.

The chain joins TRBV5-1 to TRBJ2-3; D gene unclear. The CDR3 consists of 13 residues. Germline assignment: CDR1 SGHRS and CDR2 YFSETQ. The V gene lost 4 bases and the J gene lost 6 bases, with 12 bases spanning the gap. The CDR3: CASSMDLGDTQYF. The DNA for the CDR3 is TGCGCCAGCAGCATGGACCTGGGGGATACGCAGTATTTT.

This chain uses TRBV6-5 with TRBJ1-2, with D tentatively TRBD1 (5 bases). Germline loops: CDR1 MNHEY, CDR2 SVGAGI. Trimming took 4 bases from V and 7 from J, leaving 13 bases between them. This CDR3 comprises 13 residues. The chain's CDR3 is CASSLGPEGGYTF. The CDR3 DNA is TGTGCCAGCAGTTTGGGACCGGAGGGTGGCTACACCTTC.

The DNA of the CDR3 is TGTGCCAGCAGCTTGGAAGGGACAGGGTCCACTGAAGCTTTCTTT. This sequence encodes CASSLEGTGSTEAFF. The chain couples TRBV5-4 to TRBJ1-1, with 9 bases aligning to TRBD1. Looked up from germline, CDR1 is SGHNT and CDR2 is YYREEE (reference sequence). The V and J ends lost 0 bases and 4 bases, in that order; junction bases with no gene match: 4. CDR3 length equals 15 residues. Drawing the rest from reference TRBV5-4 and TRBJ1-1, the complete variable domain is ETGVTQSPTHLIKTRGQQVTLRCSSQSGHNTVSWYQQALGQGPQFIFQYYREEENGRGNFPPRFSGLQFPNYSSELNVNALELDDSALYLCASSLEGTGSTEAFFGQGTRLTVV.

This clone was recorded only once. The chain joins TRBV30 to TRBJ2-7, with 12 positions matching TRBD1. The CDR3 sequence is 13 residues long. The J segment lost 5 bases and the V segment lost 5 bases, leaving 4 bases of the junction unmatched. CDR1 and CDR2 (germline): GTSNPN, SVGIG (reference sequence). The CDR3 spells CAWRGTGGHEQYV. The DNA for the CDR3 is TGTGCCTGGCGTGGGACAGGGGGCCACGAGCAGTACGTC.

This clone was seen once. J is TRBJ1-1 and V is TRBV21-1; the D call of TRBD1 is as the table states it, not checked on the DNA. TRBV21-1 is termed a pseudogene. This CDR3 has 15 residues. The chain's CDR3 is CASSGSNRTNTEAFF. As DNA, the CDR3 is TGTGCCAGCAGCGGTTCTAACAGAACGAACACTGAAGCTTTCTTT.

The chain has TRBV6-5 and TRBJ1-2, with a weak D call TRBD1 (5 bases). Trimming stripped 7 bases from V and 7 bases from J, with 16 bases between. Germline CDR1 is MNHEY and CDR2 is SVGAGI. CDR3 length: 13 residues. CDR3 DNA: TGTGCCAGCATGAATGGGGCCCTAGGTGGCTACACCTTC. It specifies CASMNGALGGYTF.

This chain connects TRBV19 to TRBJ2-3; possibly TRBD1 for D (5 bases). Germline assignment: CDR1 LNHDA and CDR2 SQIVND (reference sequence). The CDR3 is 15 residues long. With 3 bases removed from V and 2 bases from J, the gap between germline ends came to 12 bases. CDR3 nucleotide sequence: TGTGCCAGTAGTATTCGACAGACTTTCACAGATACGCAGTATTTT. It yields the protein CASSIRQTFTDTQYF. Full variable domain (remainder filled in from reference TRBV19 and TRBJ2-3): DGGITQSPKYLFRKEGQNVTLSCEQNLNHDAMYWYRQDPGQGLRLIYYSQIVNDFQKGDIAEGYSVSREKKESFPLTVTSAQKNPTAFYLCASSIRQTFTDTQYFGPGTRLTVL.

CDR3: CASSWDGTGVCGELFF. As DNA, the CDR3 is TGCGCCAGCAGCTGGGACGGGACAGGGGTTTGCGGGGAGCTGTTTTTT. This chain uses TRBV5-1 with TRBJ2-2, with 10 bases matching TRBD1. In germline, CDR1 is SGHRS, CDR2 YFSETQ. The J segment lost 7 bases and the V segment lost 3 bases, leaving 9 bases of the junction unmatched. The CDR3 runs to 16 residues.

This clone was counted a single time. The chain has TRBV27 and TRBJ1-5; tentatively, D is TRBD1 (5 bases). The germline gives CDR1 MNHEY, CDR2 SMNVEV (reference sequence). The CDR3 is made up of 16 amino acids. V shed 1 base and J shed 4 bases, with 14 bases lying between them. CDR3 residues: CASSLFFLGGNQPQHF. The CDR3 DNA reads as TGTGCCAGCAGTTTATTTTTCCTGGGGGGGAATCAGCCCCAGCATTTT.

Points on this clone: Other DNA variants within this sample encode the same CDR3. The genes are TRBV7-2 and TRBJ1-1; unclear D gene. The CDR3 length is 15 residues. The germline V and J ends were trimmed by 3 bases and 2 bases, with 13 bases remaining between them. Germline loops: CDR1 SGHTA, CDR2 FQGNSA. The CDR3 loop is CASSFYSTDNTEAFF. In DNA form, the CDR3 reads TGTGCCAGCAGCTTCTACTCGACTGATAACACTGAAGCTTTCTTT. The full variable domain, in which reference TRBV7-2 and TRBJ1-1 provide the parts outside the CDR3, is GAGVSQSPSNKVTEKGKDVELRCDPISGHTALYWYRQSLGQGLEFLIYFQGNSAPDKSGLPSDRFSAERTGGSVSTLTIQRTQQEDSAVYLCASSFYSTDNTEAFFGQGTRLTVV.

This chain's CDR3 is CAWSVGGTGHQYF. As DNA, the CDR3 is TGTGCCTGGAGTGTAGGCGGGACAGGCCATCAGTACTTC. The genes are TRBV30 and TRBJ2-7, with 8 bases matching TRBD1. The CDR3 contains 13 residues. V trimming: 0 bases; J trimming: 10 bases; junction bases outside the gene matches: 8. Germline-derived CDR1 and CDR2 are GTSNPN and SVGIG (reference sequence).

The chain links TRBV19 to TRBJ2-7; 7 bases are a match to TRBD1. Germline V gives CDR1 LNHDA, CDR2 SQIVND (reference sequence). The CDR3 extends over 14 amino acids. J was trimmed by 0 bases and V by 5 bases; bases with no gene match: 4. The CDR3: CASSEAGGSYEQYF. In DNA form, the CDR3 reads TGTGCCAGTAGTGAGGCAGGGGGCTCCTACGAGCAGTACTTC.

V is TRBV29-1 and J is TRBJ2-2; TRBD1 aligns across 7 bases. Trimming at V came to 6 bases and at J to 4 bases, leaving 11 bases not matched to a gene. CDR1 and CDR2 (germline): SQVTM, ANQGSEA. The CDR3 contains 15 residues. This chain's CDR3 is CSVHEGAGATGELFF. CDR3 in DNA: TGCAGCGTGCACGAGGGGGCAGGGGCCACCGGGGAGCTGTTTTTT.

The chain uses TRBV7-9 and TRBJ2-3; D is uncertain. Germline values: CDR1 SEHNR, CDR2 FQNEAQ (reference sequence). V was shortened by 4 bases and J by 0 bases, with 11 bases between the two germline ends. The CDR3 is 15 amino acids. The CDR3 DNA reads TGTGCCAGCAGCTCGAGGACCTATAGCACAGATACGCAGTATTTT. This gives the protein CASSSRTYSTDTQYF.

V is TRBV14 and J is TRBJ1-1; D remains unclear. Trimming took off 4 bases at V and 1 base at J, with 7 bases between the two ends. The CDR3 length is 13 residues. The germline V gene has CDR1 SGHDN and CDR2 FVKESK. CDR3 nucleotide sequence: TGTGCCAGCAGCCCCGCGGAGAACACTGAAGCTTTCTTT. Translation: CASSPAENTEAFF.

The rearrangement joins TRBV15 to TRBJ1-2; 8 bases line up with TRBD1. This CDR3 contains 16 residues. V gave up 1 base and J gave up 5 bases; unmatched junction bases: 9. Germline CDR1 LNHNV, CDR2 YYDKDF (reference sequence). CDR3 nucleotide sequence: TGTGCCACCAGCAGAGGGGCAGGGGGCGCGGGATATGGCTACACCTTC. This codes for CATSRGAGGAGYGYTF.

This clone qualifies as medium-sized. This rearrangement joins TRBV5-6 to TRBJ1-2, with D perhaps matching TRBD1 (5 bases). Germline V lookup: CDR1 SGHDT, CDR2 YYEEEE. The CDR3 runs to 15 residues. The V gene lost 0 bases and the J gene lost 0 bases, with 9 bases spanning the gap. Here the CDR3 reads CASSLAGGTNYGYTF. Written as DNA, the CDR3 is TGTGCCAGCAGCTTGGCCGGGGGAACTAACTATGGCTACACCTTC.

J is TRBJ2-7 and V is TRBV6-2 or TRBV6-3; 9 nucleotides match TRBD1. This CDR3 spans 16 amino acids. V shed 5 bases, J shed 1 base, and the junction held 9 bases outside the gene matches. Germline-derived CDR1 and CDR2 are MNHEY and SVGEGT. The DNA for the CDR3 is TGTGCCAGCAGTAGGGAGACAGGGGGAGCATCCTACGAGCAGTACGTC. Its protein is CASSRETGGASYEQYV.

This CDR3 is CASSSRTGTLAEAFF. DNA of the CDR3: TGTGCCAGCAGCTCCCGGACAGGTACCCTCGCCGAAGCTTTCTTT. The chain joins TRBV7-2 to TRBJ1-1, with TRBD1 matching 7 bases. The CDR3 extends over 15 amino acids. With 4 bases clipped from V and 8 bases from J, the junction kept 13 bases outside the gene matches. Germline V CDR1 and CDR2: SGHTA, FQGNSA.

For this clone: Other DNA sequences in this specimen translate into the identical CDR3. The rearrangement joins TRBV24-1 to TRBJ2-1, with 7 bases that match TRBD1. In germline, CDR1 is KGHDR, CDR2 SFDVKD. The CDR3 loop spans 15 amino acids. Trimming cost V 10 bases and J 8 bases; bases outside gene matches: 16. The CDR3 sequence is CATSSPTRGSDEQFF. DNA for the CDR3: TGTGCCACTAGCTCGCCCACCAGGGGGTCGGATGAGCAGTTCTTC.

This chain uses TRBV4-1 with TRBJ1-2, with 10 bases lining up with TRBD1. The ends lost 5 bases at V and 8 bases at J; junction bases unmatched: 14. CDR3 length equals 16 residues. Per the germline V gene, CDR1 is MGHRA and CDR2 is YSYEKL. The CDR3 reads CASSKGTGAGSWGYTF. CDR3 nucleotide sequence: TGCGCCAGCAGCAAAGGGACAGGGGCGGGTAGCTGGGGCTACACCTTC.

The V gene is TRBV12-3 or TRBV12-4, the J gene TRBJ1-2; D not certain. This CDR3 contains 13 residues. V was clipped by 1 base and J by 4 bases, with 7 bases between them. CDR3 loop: CASSLEGPYGYTF. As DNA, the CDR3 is TGTGCCAGCAGTTTAGAAGGGCCCTATGGCTACACCTTC.

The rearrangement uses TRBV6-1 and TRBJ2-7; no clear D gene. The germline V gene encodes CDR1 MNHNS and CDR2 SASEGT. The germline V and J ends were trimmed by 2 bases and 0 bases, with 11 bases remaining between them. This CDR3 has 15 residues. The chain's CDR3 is CASSENLRSSYEQYF. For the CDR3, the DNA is TGTGCCAGCAGTGAAAACCTCAGGAGCTCCTACGAGCAGTACTTC.

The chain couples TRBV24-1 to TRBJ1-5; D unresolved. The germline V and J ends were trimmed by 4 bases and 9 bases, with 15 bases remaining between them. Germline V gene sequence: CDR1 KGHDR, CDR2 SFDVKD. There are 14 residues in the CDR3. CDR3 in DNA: TGTGCCACCAGTGACCCCTTCGACCGAGCGCCCCAGCATTTT. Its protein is CATSDPFDRAPQHF.

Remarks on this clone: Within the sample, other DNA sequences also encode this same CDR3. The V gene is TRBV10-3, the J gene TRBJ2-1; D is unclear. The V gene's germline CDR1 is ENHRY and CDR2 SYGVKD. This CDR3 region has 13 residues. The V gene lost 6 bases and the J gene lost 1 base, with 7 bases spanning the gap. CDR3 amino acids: CAIRGDSYNEQFF. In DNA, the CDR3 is TGTGCCATCAGGGGTGATTCCTACAATGAGCAGTTCTTC.

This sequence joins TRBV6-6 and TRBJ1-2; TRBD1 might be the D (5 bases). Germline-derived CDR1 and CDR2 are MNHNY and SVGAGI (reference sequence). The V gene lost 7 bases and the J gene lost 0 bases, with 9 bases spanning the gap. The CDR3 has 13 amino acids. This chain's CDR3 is CASTMTANYGYTF. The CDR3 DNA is TGTGCCAGCACTATGACAGCTAACTATGGCTACACCTTC.

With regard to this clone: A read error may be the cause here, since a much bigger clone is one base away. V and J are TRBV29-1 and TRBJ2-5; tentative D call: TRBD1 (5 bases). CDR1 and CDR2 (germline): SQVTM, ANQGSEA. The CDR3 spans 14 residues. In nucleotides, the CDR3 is TGCAGCGTTGACGGTTCAGGGAAGGTAGAGATCCAGTACTTC. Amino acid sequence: CSVDGSGKVEIQYF. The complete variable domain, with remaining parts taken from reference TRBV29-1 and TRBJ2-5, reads SAVISQKPSRDICQRGTSLTIQCQVDSQVTMMFWYRQQPGQSLTLIATANQGSEATYESGFVIDKFPISRPNLTFSTLTVSNMSPEDSSIYLCSVDGSGKVEIQYFGPGTRLLVL.

The DNA for the CDR3 is TGTGCCAGCAGTTACCCCGGACAGGCAGGTGGTGCTGAAGCTTTCTTT. This encodes CASSYPGQAGGAEAFF. V gene TRBV6-6 combines with J gene TRBJ1-1; 7 bases align to TRBD1. V was clipped by 2 bases and J by 6 bases; unmatched bases: 12. From germline, CDR1 is MNHNY and CDR2 SVGAGI (reference sequence). The CDR3 runs 16 residues.

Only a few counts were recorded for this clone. The CDR3 DNA reads as TGTGCCAGCAGACCCATGGACGGAAATAATTCACCCCTCCACTTT. Translation gives CASRPMDGNNSPLHF. This chain joins TRBV7-2 and TRBJ1-6; D unclear. The CDR3 has 15 residues. V was cut by 6 bases and J by 5 bases, with 14 bases left in between. In germline, CDR1 is SGHTA, CDR2 FQGNSA.